This T cell receptor (beta chain) was sequenced for a study of T cell changes during pregnancy in multiple sclerosis. Trimming took 4 bases from V and 0 from J; bases not matched to a gene: 2. The CDR3 consists of 16 residues. Germline lookup yields CDR1 SGDLS and CDR2 YYNGEE. Data came from immunoSEQ multiplex PCR; TCRdb stores just in-frame clones and leaves some out. The table shows approximately 99,000 clones, with approximately 90% occurring only once. The rearrangement uses TRBV9 and TRBJ2-6, with 9 bases that match TRBD1. The source material was peripheral blood, sampled in the second trimester of pregnancy. The TCR comes from a female donor in good health, enrolled as a control in a pregnancy study. CDR3 amino acids: CASSRDRDSGANVLTF. Here the CDR3 DNA reads TGTGCCAGCAGCCGGGACAGGGACTCTGGGGCCAACGTCCTGACTTTC. The variable domain in full, with the rest retrieved from reference TRBV9 and TRBJ2-6, is DSGVTQTPKHLITATGQRVTLRCSPRSGDLSVYWYQQSLDQGLQFLIQYYNGEERAKGNILERFSAQQFPDLHSELNLSSLELGDSALYFCASSRDRDSGANVLTFGAGSRLTVL.